A selection of T cell receptor beta chains follows, all from one sample in a study of Graves' ophthalmopathy and Graves' hyperthyroidism. TCRdb used MiXCR to reprocess the multiplex PCR reads, holding one entry per CDR3 protein. This table has over 45,000 distinct CDR3 sequences, about 50% appearing once. The sample comprised peripheral blood. All receptors come from an adult man with Graves' ophthalmopathy. Both conserved end residues are part of each CDR3. The order of the fields is J gene, clone size, D gene, V gene, CDR3 DNA, CDR3 protein. The D gene is left open where the match is weak. A clone size is listed for some rows: how often the clone was seen (once, few, many), or a class if it is expanded.

TRBJ2-7 - - TRBV7-2 TGTGCCAGCAGTTACCAACCAGGGGACTACGAGCAGTACTTC CASSYQPGDYEQYF
TRBJ1-1 - TRBD1 TRBV5-4 TGTGCCAGCAGCTTGGCGGACAGGGGAGCACCCGAAGCTTTCTTT CASSLADRGAPEAFF
TRBJ2-7 - TRBD2 TRBV20-1 TGCAGTGCTAGGGGACTAGGGTACGAGCAGTACTTC CSARGLGYEQYF
TRBJ1-1 many - TRBV6-5 TGTGCCAGCAGTCGCAATTCAGAAGCTGAAGCTTTCTTT CASSRNSEAEAFF
TRBJ2-3 medium-sized TRBD1 TRBV19 TGTGCCAGTAAGCGGCAGGGGGCGGGAGATACGCAGTATTTT CASKRQGAGDTQYF
TRBJ2-7 many - TRBV20-1 TGCAGTGCTAGAGGGAATGACAACTTGGGCTCCTACGAGCAGTACTTC CSARGNDNLGSYEQYF
TRBJ2-5 many TRBD1 TRBV2 TGTGCCAGCAATACCCTGACAGGGGAAGAGACCCAGTACTTC CASNTLTGEETQYF
TRBJ2-3 - TRBD1 TRBV20-1 TGCAGTGCTGGTTTACAGGGGTTTACAGATACGCAGTATTTT CSAGLQGFTDTQYF
TRBJ2-3 - - TRBV20-1 TGCAGTGCCCCCGGGACTAGCACAGATACGCAGTATTTT CSAPGTSTDTQYF
TRBJ1-5 - - TRBV6-4 TGTGCCAGCAGTGACACAGGGACTAGCGGGACCTTTTTTAGCAATCAGCCCCAGCATTTT CASSDTGTSGTFFSNQPQHF
TRBJ2-7 - TRBD1 TRBV20-1 TGCAGTGCTAGAACGGACAGGGAGCTAATCCACGAGCAGTACTTC CSARTDRELIHEQYF
TRBJ2-5 - TRBD2 TRBV5-4 TGTGCCAGCAGTCGGACTAGCGGGGAACTCGGGGAGACCCAGTACTTC CASSRTSGELGETQYF
TRBJ2-3 - - TRBV5-1 TGCGCCAGCAGCCCAGGGACACTCACAGATACGCAGTATTTT CASSPGTLTDTQYF
TRBJ1-1 medium-sized - TRBV10-3 TGTGCCATCACTGAGGGGTCGAACACTGAAGCTTTCTTT CAITEGSNTEAFF
TRBJ2-7 many - TRBV6-1 TGTGCCAGCGCAAGGGCAGTCACCTACGAGCAGTACTTC CASARAVTYEQYF
TRBJ1-6 few TRBD1 TRBV20-1 TGCAGTGCTAAAAGGGACAGCAATAATTCACCCCTCCACTTT CSAKRDSNNSPLHF
TRBJ2-7 many TRBD2 TRBV9 TGTGCCAGCAGCGCGGGGGACGCAGCCCGGGGGGTCTACGAGCAGTACTTC CASSAGDAARGVYEQYF
TRBJ2-3 - - TRBV20-1 TGCAGTGCAGCCGCGGGAAGGGATACGCAGTATTTT CSAAAGRDTQYF
TRBJ1-1 many - TRBV12-3/TRBV12-4 TGTGCCAGCAGAAATCCCGGGACAACCAACACTGAAGCTTTCTTT CASRNPGTTNTEAFF
TRBJ1-2 - - TRBV19 TGTGCCAGTAGTATATCGGGGGCGACCAACTATGGCTACACCTTC CASSISGATNYGYTF
TRBJ1-2 - TRBD1 TRBV6-4 TGTGCCAGCAGCGAAAGGGGGGACAGTATTAACTATGGCTACACCTTC CASSERGDSINYGYTF
TRBJ2-7 - - TRBV19 TGTGCCAGTAGTTCGACCGGGACAACCTACGAGCAGTACTTC CASSSTGTTYEQYF